The present TCR beta chain was sequenced within a study of cytomegalovirus exposure and HLA in healthy donors. J gave up 7 bases and V 0 bases, and 8 bases lay outside the gene matches. Germline CDR1 ENHRY, CDR2 SYGVKD. CDR3 length: 16 residues. The PCR was carried out with 60 Vbeta primers and 13 Jbeta primers. Libraries were prepared by immunoSEQ multiplex PCR; TCRdb keeps only in-frame clonotypes and omits some of them. The sample lists around 210,000 clones, approximately 78% occurring once. This TCR was recovered from a woman aged 40 to 49 in good health and CMV-seronegative. The material sequenced was PBMCs. The genes are TRBV10-3 and TRBJ2-1; 8 nucleotides agree with TRBD2. CDR3 sequence: CAISESGLASPNEQFF. The DNA of the CDR3 is TGTGCCATCAGTGAGTCAGGACTAGCTTCTCCAAATGAGCAGTTCTTC.